Listed below are T cell receptor beta chains from one sample, sequenced in a study of identical twins. Using its own MiXCR run on the 5' RACE reads, TCRdb lists one record per CDR3 protein. The sample has about 200,000 distinct CDR3 sequences, 6.5% seen once. The sample also formed part of further work on T cells expressing NK-cell markers.

Sample: CD8+ T cells sorted from blood. The receptors come from a woman aged 18-30 years in good health. Each CDR3 is given with its conserved first and last residue. D genes are given only for firm matches. For some rows the clone size is stated as once, few or many, or as a class when expanded; others skip it.

many	TRBV4-2	NA	TRBJ2-3	CASSQESLSTDTQYF	TGTGCCAGCAGCCAAGAGAGCCTTAGCACAGATACGCAGTATTTT
NA	TRBV20-1	NA	TRBJ2-7	CSAHQGSSYEQYF	TGCAGTGCTCATCAGGGAAGCTCCTACGAGCAGTACTTC
few	TRBV14	NA	TRBJ2-7	CASSQDSRQPSYEQYF	TGTGCCAGCAGCCAAGATTCTCGGCAGCCTAGCTACGAGCAGTACTTC
NA	TRBV6-5	NA	TRBJ1-2	CASTKGYGYTF	TGTGCCAGCACCAAGGGTTATGGCTACACCTTC
NA	TRBV15	NA	TRBJ2-2	CATSRDRASVSTGELFF	TGTGCCACCAGCAGAGATCGGGCCTCGGTGAGCACCGGGGAGCTGTTTTTT
few	TRBV7-9	NA	TRBJ1-1	CASSLGTWGGTEAFF	TGTGCCAGCAGCTTAGGGACTTGGGGTGGCACTGAAGCTTTCTTT
many	TRBV5-1	TRBD2	TRBJ2-3	CASSSLPAGDTDTQYF	TGCGCCAGCAGCTCACTCCCAGCGGGGGACACAGATACGCAGTATTTT
many	TRBV20-1	NA	TRBJ2-7	CSAELANYEQYF	TGCAGTGCGGAGCTGGCTAATTACGAGCAGTACTTC
NA	TRBV10-1	NA	TRBJ1-1	CASSSGSQAFF	TGCGCCAGCAGTTCGGGGTCGCAAGCTTTCTTT
NA	TRBV30	NA	TRBJ1-2	CAWRPNYGYTF	TGTGCCTGGAGACCTAACTATGGCTACACCTTC
few	TRBV20-1	TRBD1	TRBJ1-2	CSAPITGVHGYTF	TGCAGTGCCCCGATCACAGGGGTCCATGGCTACACCTTC
few	TRBV27	TRBD1	TRBJ2-7	CASSILDRVSEQYF	TGTGCCAGCAGTATCCTCGACAGGGTCTCCGAGCAGTACTTC
NA	TRBV5-1	TRBD2	TRBJ2-1	CASSSNSGRNEQFF	TGCGCCAGCAGCTCAAATAGCGGGAGAAATGAGCAGTTCTTC
few	TRBV20-1	TRBD2	TRBJ2-1	CSAFQTGLARIYNEQFF	TGCAGTGCTTTTCAAACGGGACTAGCGAGGATCTACAATGAGCAGTTCTTC
many	TRBV5-6	NA	TRBJ2-2	CASSAIQGELFF	TGTGCCAGCAGCGCCATCCAAGGGGAGCTGTTTTTT
many	TRBV12-3/TRBV12-4	TRBD2	TRBJ2-3	CASSFGTSGSTDTQYF	TGTGCCAGCAGCTTCGGGACTAGCGGGAGCACAGATACGCAGTATTTT
few	TRBV12-3/TRBV12-4	NA	TRBJ1-1	CASSFLGNEAFF	TGTGCCAGCAGTTTTTTGGGAAATGAAGCTTTCTTT
few	TRBV9	TRBD2	TRBJ2-5	CASSDNPRGLGRQETQYF	TGTGCCAGCAGCGATAATCCCCGGGGACTAGGGAGGCAAGAGACCCAGTACTTC
many	TRBV12-3/TRBV12-4	NA	TRBJ2-5	CASNPGLSLTQYF	TGTGCCAGCAATCCCGGACTGTCCCTGACCCAGTACTTC
NA	TRBV7-6	NA	TRBJ2-7	CASSLGTKAREQYF	TGTGCCAGCAGCTTAGGGACAAAGGCACGCGAGCAGTACTTC
few	TRBV13	TRBD1	TRBJ1-2	CASSSGTDKGGDYGYTF	TGTGCCAGCAGCTCGGGGACAGATAAGGGGGGAGACTATGGCTACACCTTC
many	TRBV12-5	NA	TRBJ1-2	CASADTSGYTF	TGTGCTAGTGCCGACACCAGCGGCTACACCTTC
NA	TRBV9	NA	TRBJ2-5	CASSGRLDGDTQYF	TGTGCCAGCAGCGGGAGACTGGATGGGGATACCCAGTACTTC
few	TRBV7-7	NA	TRBJ2-7	CASSLDLRTSYEQYF	TGTGCTAGCAGCTTAGACTTACGAACCTCCTACGAGCAGTACTTC
NA	TRBV29-1	TRBD2	TRBJ2-1	CSAFLGLAGVHEQFF	TGCAGCGCTTTTCTGGGACTAGCGGGAGTCCATGAGCAGTTCTTC
NA	TRBV5-1	NA	TRBJ2-2	CASSLGTGNTGELFF	TGCGCCAGCAGCTTGGGGACGGGGAACACCGGGGAGCTGTTTTTT
few	TRBV6-1	NA	TRBJ1-1	CASKPYGAANTEAFF	TGTGCCAGCAAACCTTATGGGGCGGCGAACACTGAAGCTTTCTTT
NA	TRBV4-3	NA	TRBJ2-7	CASSQGSGSRGEYEQYF	TGCGCCAGCAGCCAAGGAAGTGGTAGCCGAGGCGAGTACGAGCAGTACTTC
NA	TRBV20-1	NA	TRBJ2-1	CSARHTDNEQFF	TGCAGTGCTAGGCATACTGACAATGAGCAGTTCTTC
many	TRBV12-3/TRBV12-4	NA	TRBJ1-1	CASLSNTEAFF	TGTGCCAGCCTTTCGAACACTGAAGCTTTCTTT
NA	TRBV7-9	NA	TRBJ1-4	CASSSPRDGDEKLFF	TGTGCCAGCAGCTCCCCCAGGGATGGAGATGAAAAACTGTTTTTT
many	TRBV5-5	NA	TRBJ2-7	CASSLGWTETYEQYF	TGTGCCAGCAGCTTGGGGTGGACGGAAACCTACGAGCAGTACTTC
few	TRBV30	NA	TRBJ2-1	CAWSQSVHNEQFF	TGTGCCTGGAGCCAGAGTGTCCACAATGAGCAGTTCTTC
few	TRBV10-3	TRBD1	TRBJ2-5	CAISEPRTGGDETQYF	TGTGCCATCAGTGAGCCAAGGACAGGGGGCGACGAGACCCAGTACTTC
many	TRBV5-8	TRBD2	TRBJ2-6	CASSPPLAAGANVLTF	TGTGCCAGCAGCCCCCCACTAGCGGCTGGGGCCAACGTCCTGACTTTC
few	TRBV5-5	TRBD2	TRBJ2-3	CASSLGEGGRTDTQYF	TGTGCCAGCAGCCTGGGGGAGGGAGGACGCACAGATACGCAGTATTTT
many	TRBV5-6	NA	TRBJ2-1	CASSFGSSSYNEQFF	TGTGCCAGCAGCTTCGGGTCTAGCTCCTACAATGAGCAGTTCTTC
few	TRBV6-1	TRBD2	TRBJ2-1	CASPGGTSAYNEQFF	TGTGCCAGCCCGGGAGGGACTAGCGCCTACAATGAGCAGTTCTTC
many	TRBV29-1	NA	TRBJ1-1	CSVGSGGPNTEAFF	TGCAGCGTTGGGAGCGGGGGGCCGAACACTGAAGCTTTCTTT
few	TRBV27	TRBD1	TRBJ1-1	CASSSGTANTEAFF	TGTGCCAGCAGTTCCGGGACAGCGAACACTGAAGCTTTCTTT
NA	TRBV7-2	NA	TRBJ2-1	CASSLGGKNEQFF	TGTGCCAGCAGTCTCGGAGGGAAGAATGAGCAGTTCTTC